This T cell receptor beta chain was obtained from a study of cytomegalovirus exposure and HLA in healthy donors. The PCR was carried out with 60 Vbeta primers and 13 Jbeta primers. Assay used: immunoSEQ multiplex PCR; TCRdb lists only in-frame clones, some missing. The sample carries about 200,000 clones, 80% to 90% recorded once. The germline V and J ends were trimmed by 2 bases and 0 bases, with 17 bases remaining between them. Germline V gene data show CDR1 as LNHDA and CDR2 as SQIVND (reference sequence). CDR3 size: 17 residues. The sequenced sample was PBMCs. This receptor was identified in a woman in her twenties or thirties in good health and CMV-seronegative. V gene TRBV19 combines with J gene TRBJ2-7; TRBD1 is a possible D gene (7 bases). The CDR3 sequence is CASSIRSGRDSSYEQYF. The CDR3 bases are TGTGCCAGTAGTATAAGGTCGGGGCGGGACAGCTCCTACGAGCAGTACTTC.